The T cell receptor beta chain under discussion was sequenced for a study of blood T cells in healthy people across ages. Primers used in a second PCR of about 6 to 11 cycles were a sample-barcoded 5' primer and a J-beta primer mix. Unique molecular identifiers of 12 random nucleotides labeled each cDNA. CDR3-containing paired-end reads numbering at least 3 million came from each sample. TCRdb used MiXCR to reprocess the 5' RACE reads, holding one entry per CDR3 protein. Of around 1.5 million distinct CDR3 sequences in the sample, around 35% were seen once. General study points: Researchers judged that diversity estimates from one million T cells fell short of true values.

Trimming stripped 7 bases from V and 0 bases from J, with 13 bases between. This CDR3 is built from 15 residues. Germline V CDR1 and CDR2: MDHEN, SYDVKM. A word on this clonotype: What it binds is not known.

The sequencing input was blood. This rearrangement joins TRBV28 to TRBJ1-5; D is undetermined. This clonotype was sampled from a woman between 25 and 40 years old in good health. The chain's CDR3 is CASNPDIDSNQPQHF. The CDR3 DNA is TGTGCCAGCAATCCTGACATTGATAGCAATCAGCCCCAGCATTTT.